What follows are 8 T cell receptor beta chains derived from one specimen sequenced in a study of shared clonotypes between healthy human individuals. Data came from immunoSEQ multiplex PCR; TCRdb stores just in-frame clones and leaves some out. The table records about 2.5 million clones, 92% of them present only once. Source material: naive CD4+ T cells from PBMCs. Subset meaning: CD45RA+ positively selected. The receptors come from a man younger than 35 in good health. Some clones in this sample may be carry-over from other donors' samples.

In its sample, this clone was seen a few times. The V call is TRBV29-1, the J call TRBJ1-1; no firm D call. Germline lookup yields CDR1 SQVTM and CDR2 ANQGSEA. Trimming took 4 bases from V and 7 from J, leaving 16 bases between them. The CDR3 spans 13 residues. CDR3 region: CSVVREDFIEAFF. In DNA, the CDR3 is TGCAGCGTTGTTCGGGAGGATTTCATTGAAGCTTTCTTT.

The chain couples TRBV27 to TRBJ2-1; D gene uncertain. V was cut by 6 bases and J by 10 bases, with 10 bases left in between. This CDR3 is built from 11 residues. Germline assignment: CDR1 MNHEY and CDR2 SMNVEV (reference sequence). DNA of the CDR3: TGTGCCAGCAGGACCGCCCGGGAGCAGTTCTTC. Encoded protein: CASRTAREQFF.

This clone was seen only once. This sequence joins TRBV5-1 and TRBJ1-2; tentatively, D is TRBD1 (5 bases). The CDR3 is 12 residues long. Germline V gene data show CDR1 as SGHRS and CDR2 as YFSETQ. Trimming cost V 5 bases and J 8 bases, with 13 bases left between them. The CDR3 here is CASSSQTVGYTF. As DNA, the CDR3 is TGCGCCAGCAGTTCCCAGACAGTCGGCTACACCTTC.

This clone was seen once. This chain uses TRBV5-6 with TRBJ2-7, with D possibly being TRBD1 or TRBD2 (5 bases each). Per germline, CDR1 SGHDT and CDR2 YYEEEE. The CDR3 runs 12 residues. V gave up 4 bases and J gave up 9 bases, with 14 bases separating them. The CDR3 sequence is CASSVGTPRQYF. CDR3 nucleotides: TGTGCCAGCAGCGTGGGGACCCCGAGGCAGTACTTC. The whole variable domain, filled in from reference TRBV5-6 and TRBJ2-7, reads DAGVTQSPTHLIKTRGQQVTLRCSPKSGHDTVSWYQQALGQGPQFIFQYYEEEERQRGNFPDRFSGHQFPNYSSELNVNALLLGDSALYLCASSVGTPRQYFGPGTRLTVT.

CDR3 sequence: CASSLALGAGELFF. The DNA for the CDR3 is TGCGCCAGCAGCTTGGCCTTGGGGGCCGGGGAGCTGTTTTTT. The chain uses TRBV5-1 and TRBJ2-2; D is perhaps TRBD1 or TRBD2 (5 bases each). Deletions cut 0 bases from V and 6 bases from J, with 9 bases between. The CDR3 has 14 amino acids. The germline V gene has CDR1 SGHRS and CDR2 YFSETQ.

The chain joins TRBV28 to TRBJ1-1; no firm D call. Deletions cut 7 bases from V and 8 bases from J, with 11 bases between. The CDR3 sequence is 11 residues long. The germline gives CDR1 MDHEN, CDR2 SYDVKM. CDR3 sequence reads: CASTGRVEAFF. CDR3 DNA: TGTGCCAGCACCGGACGGGTCGAAGCTTTCTTT. Supplemented by reference TRBV28 and TRBJ1-1, the full variable domain reads DVKVTQSSRYLVKRTGEKVFLECVQDMDHENMFWYRQDPGLGLRLIYFSYDVKMKEKGDIPEGYSVSREKKERFSLILESASTNQTSMYLCASTGRVEAFFGQGTRLTVV.

As concerns this clone: The sample carries other DNA sequences with the same CDR3. This rearrangement joins TRBV28 to TRBJ2-7, with D unresolved. Germline V lookup: CDR1 MDHEN, CDR2 SYDVKM. The CDR3 totals 13 residues. V was pared by 6 bases and J by 2 bases, with 11 bases between. CDR3 amino acids: CASSPPPAYEQYF. Here the CDR3 DNA reads TGTGCCAGCAGCCCTCCGCCTGCCTACGAGCAGTACTTC.

This chain uses TRBV4-1 with TRBJ1-2, with 10 bases that match TRBD1. V was clipped by 2 bases and J by 8 bases; unmatched bases: 8. CDR1 and CDR2 from the germline V gene are MGHRA and YSYEKL. CDR3 size: 15 residues. CDR3 coding DNA: TGCGCCAGCAGCCAACTACGACAGGGGGCTGGCGGCTACACCTTC. Translation: CASSQLRQGAGGYTF.